The entry below gives a single T cell receptor beta chain sequence along with its context. Its antigen remains unidentified. cDNA prepared by RNA extraction and subsequent reverse transcription served as the template for sequencing. Only in-frame clones appear in the TCRdb table, and some are missing; sequencing was by immunoSEQ multiplex PCR. The sample has 80,000 to 100,000 clones, 41% seen once. CDR1 and CDR2 from the germline V gene are SQVTM and ANQGSEA. CDR3 size: 14 residues. The V and J ends lost 7 bases and 2 bases, in that order; junction bases with no gene match: 10. This sample is part of a study of CD8+ T cells in alopecia areata. The study's findings and limits: Whereas mice showed it more clearly, TCR sharing across patients was murkier, possibly because of HLA. It was lesional scalp, especially alopecia totalis/universalis, that showed higher clonality than normal scalp.

Sequenced: CD4+ T cells sorted from blood. The chain couples TRBV29-1 to TRBJ1-1; 7 positions match TRBD1. This clonotype was sampled from a human donor with alopecia areata. The CDR3 nucleotides read TGCAGCGCCCGCCCCGACAGGGATAACACTGAAGCTTTCTTT. It specifies CSARPDRDNTEAFF.